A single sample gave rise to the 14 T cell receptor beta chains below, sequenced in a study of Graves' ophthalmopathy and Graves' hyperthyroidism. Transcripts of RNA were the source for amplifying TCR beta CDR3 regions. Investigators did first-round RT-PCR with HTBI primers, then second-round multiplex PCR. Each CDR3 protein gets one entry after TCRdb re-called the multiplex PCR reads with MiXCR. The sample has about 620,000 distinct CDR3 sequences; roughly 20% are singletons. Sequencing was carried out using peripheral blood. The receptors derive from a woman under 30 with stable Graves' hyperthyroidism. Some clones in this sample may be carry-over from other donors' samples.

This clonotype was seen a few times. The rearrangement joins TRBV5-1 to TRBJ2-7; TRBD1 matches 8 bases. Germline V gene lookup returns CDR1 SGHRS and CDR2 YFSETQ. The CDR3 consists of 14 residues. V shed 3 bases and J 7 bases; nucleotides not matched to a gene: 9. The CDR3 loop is CASSSPGQETEQYF. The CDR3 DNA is TGCGCCAGCAGCTCACCGGGACAGGAGACGGAGCAGTACTTC.

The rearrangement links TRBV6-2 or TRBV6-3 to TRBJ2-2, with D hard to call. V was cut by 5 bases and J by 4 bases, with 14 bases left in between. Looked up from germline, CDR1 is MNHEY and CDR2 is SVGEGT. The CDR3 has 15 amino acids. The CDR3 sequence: CASSPPWQPTGELFF. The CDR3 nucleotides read TGTGCCAGCAGTCCGCCGTGGCAGCCCACCGGGGAGCTGTTTTTT.

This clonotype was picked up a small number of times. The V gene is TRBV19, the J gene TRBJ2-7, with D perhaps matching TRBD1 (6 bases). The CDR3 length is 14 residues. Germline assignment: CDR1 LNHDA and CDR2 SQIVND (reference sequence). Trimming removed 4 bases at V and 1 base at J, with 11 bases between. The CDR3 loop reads CASSKQGTSYEQYF. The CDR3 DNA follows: TGTGCCAGTAGTAAACAGGGTACGTCCTACGAGCAGTACTTC.

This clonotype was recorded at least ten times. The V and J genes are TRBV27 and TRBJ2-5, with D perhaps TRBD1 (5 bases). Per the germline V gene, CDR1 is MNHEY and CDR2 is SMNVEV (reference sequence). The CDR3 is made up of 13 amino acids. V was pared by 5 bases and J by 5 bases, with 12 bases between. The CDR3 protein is CASSLGQRETQYF. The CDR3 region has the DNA TGTGCCAGCAGTCTGGGGCAGAGGGAGACCCAGTACTTC.

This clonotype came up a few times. The CDR3 DNA sequence: TGTGCCAGCAGCGTCGGGCCGCCTCTTAGCTATGGCTACACCTTC. Residues: CASSVGPPLSYGYTF. The chain recombines TRBV9 with TRBJ1-2, with D unresolved. Germline V gene data show CDR1 as SGDLS and CDR2 as YYNGEE. The CDR3 is 15 amino acids. V was clipped by 2 bases and J by 4 bases, with 15 bases between them.

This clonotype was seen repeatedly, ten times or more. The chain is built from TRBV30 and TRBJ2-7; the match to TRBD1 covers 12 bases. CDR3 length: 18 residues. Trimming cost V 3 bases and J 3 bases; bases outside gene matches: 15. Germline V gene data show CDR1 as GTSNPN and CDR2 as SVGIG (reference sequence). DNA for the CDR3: TGTGCCTGGAGCCCCGGGACAGGGGGCGCAGGGATCCTCTACGAGCAGTACTTC. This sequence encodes CAWSPGTGGAGILYEQYF.

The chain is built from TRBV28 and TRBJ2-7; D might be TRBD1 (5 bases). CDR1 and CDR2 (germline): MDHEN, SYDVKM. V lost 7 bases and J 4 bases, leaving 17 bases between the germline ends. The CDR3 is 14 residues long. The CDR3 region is CASTPLGRVYEQYF. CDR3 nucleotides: TGTGCCAGCACCCCCCTCGGCAGGGTGTACGAGCAGTACTTC.

In DNA, the CDR3 is TGTGCCAGCAGTTCCCTGACGGGAGGGCACTATGGCTACACCTTC. Translation gives CASSSLTGGHYGYTF. The rearrangement joins TRBV28 to TRBJ1-2; D call uncertain. With 4 bases removed from V and 3 bases from J, the gap between germline ends came to 15 bases. The CDR3 consists of 15 residues. Germline assignment: CDR1 MDHEN and CDR2 SYDVKM.

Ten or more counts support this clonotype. CDR3 bases: TGCGCCAGCAGTCCGGCCTGGAGCTATGGCTACACCTTC. Its protein is CASSPAWSYGYTF. The V and J genes are TRBV4-1 and TRBJ1-2; D call uncertain. The V end was cut by 6 bases, the J end by 4 bases, with 12 bases between. This CDR3 is built from 13 residues. The germline gives CDR1 MGHRA, CDR2 YSYEKL.

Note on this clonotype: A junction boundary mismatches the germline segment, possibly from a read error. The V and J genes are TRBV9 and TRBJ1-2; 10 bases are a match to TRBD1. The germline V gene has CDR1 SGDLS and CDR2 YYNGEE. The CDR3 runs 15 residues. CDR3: CASSQTGGDRYGYTF. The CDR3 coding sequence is TGTGCCAGCAGCCAGACAGGGGGCGATCGCTATGGTTACACCTTC.

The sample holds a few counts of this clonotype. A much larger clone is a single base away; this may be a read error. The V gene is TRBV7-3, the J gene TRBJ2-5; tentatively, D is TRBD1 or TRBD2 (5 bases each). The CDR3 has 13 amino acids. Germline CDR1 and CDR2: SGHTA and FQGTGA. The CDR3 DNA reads TGTGCCAGCAGCCCCGGGGCCCAAGAGACCCGGTACTTC. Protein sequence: CASSPGAQETRYF.

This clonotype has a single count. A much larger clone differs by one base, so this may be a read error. In nucleotides, the CDR3 is TGTGCCAGCAGTTCCCTATCGGAGGGGGAGCAGTACTTC. Its protein product is CASSSLSEGEQYF. The V gene is TRBV28, the J gene TRBJ2-7; tentative D call: TRBD2 (6 bases). The germline V gene encodes CDR1 MDHEN and CDR2 SYDVKM. The CDR3 has 13 residues. Trimming took 4 bases from V and 7 from J, leaving 14 bases between them.

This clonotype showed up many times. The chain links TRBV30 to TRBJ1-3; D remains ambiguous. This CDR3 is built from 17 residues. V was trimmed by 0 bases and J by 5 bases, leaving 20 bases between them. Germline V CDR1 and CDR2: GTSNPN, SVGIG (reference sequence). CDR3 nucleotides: TGTGCCTGGAGTGTTGTGTCGTACAGACGTACCCGAAACACCATATATTTT. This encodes CAWSVVSYRRTRNTIYF.

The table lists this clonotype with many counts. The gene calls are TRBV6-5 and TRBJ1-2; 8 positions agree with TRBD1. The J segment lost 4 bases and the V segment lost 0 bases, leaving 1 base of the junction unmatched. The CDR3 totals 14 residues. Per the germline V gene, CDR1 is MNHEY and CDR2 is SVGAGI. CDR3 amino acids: CASSYSDRAYGYTF. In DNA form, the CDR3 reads TGTGCCAGCAGTTACTCGGACAGGGCCTATGGCTACACCTTC.